The present T cell receptor (beta chain) was sequenced within a study of T-cell memory formation after mild COVID-19. This CDR3 has 14 residues. V was trimmed by 7 bases and J by 4 bases, leaving 15 bases between them. The germline V gene encodes CDR1 MDHEN and CDR2 SYDVKM. This clonotype has more than one count but fewer than ten. Its antigen is still unknown. TCRdb re-called the 5' RACE reads with MiXCR, one entry per CDR3 protein. This table holds 250,000 to 400,000 distinct CDR3 sequences, 14% found once. Overall study findings and caveats: Contracting clones from day 15 to 85 showed balanced CD4/CD8; later expanders favored CD4+.

The sequenced sample consisted of PBMCs or a T cell subset sorted from them (not recorded which). The sequence was collected from a man between 18 and 29 years old who had mild COVID-19 (a few samples of this study predate the infection). Cell type and time point are not known. The rearrangement joins TRBV28 to TRBJ2-3; weak D call: TRBD1 (5 bases). CDR3 bases: TGTGCCAGCACCTCTTTCCCACAGGCAGATACGCAGTATTTT. This gives the protein CASTSFPQADTQYF.